The 2 T cell receptor beta chains reported below all come from one sample, sequenced in a study of control samples from healthy donors and cancer patients. Clones were sequenced by immunoSEQ multiplex PCR, and TCRdb holds only the in-frame ones, with some missing. The data show 150,000 to 200,000 clones, roughly 88% seen once. The material sequenced was blood. The receptor source for this set is a man between 18 and 35 years old in good health.

The J gene is TRBJ1-2, the V gene TRBV6-5; weak D call: TRBD1 (5 bases). The CDR3 has 12 amino acids. Germline V gene data show CDR1 as MNHEY and CDR2 as SVGAGI. V gave up 8 bases and J gave up 8 bases, with 15 bases separating them. In DNA form, the CDR3 reads TGTGCCAGCTTTTCAGGGAATGGAGGCTACACCTTC. Amino acid sequence: CASFSGNGGYTF.

This sequence joins TRBV11-2 and TRBJ2-5; D is unclear. The ends were cut back, 3 bases at V and 2 bases at J, with 4 bases in the middle. Germline V lookup: CDR1 SGHAT, CDR2 FQNNGV. This CDR3 is 12 amino acids long. The CDR3 here is CASSFLQETQYF. The CDR3 bases are TGTGCCAGCAGCTTCCTACAAGAGACCCAGTACTTC.